The 5 T cell receptor beta chains below all came from one sample that was sequenced in a study of CD8 T cells in ankylosing spondylitis. TCRdb analysed the 5' RACE reads with MiXCR anew, one entry per CDR3 protein. The table shows under 300,000 distinct CDR3 sequences, with about 11% occurring only once. Material: blood, either unsorted or a sorted T cell fraction (not recorded which). All receptors derive from a male donor with ankylosing spondylitis or in good health (not recorded which).

There are many counts of this clonotype. The chain links TRBV10-3 to TRBJ2-3; D remains unclear. Trimming pared 0 bases from V and 5 bases from J, leaving 6 bases between. This CDR3 is 13 amino acids long. Germline CDR1 ENHRY, CDR2 SYGVKD. CDR3 residues: CAISESNGDTQYF. In DNA form, the CDR3 reads TGTGCCATCAGTGAGTCGAACGGAGATACGCAGTATTTT.

This clonotype was found many times. The genes are TRBV6-5 and TRBJ2-1; D ambiguous. Trimming removed 2 bases from V and 5 bases from J, with 10 bases in between. The CDR3 sequence is 14 residues long. From germline, CDR1 is MNHEY and CDR2 SVGAGI. This CDR3 reads CASSYPSGDNEQFF. The CDR3 DNA is TGTGCCAGCAGTTACCCGTCAGGCGACAATGAGCAGTTCTTC.

This clonotype turned up a few times. The chain carries TRBV4-1 and TRBJ1-4; D is perhaps TRBD1 (5 bases). Trimming shortened V by 6 bases and J by 7 bases, and 18 bases separated the two germline ends. The CDR3 is 15 residues long. Germline values: CDR1 MGHRA, CDR2 YSYEKL. Here the CDR3 reads CASRTIDSLGEKLFF. The CDR3 region has the DNA TGCGCCAGCAGAACCATCGACAGTCTCGGTGAAAAACTGTTTTTT.

This clonotype was seen a handful of times. The chain combines TRBV7-8 with TRBJ2-1; D is ambiguous. CDR3 length: 15 residues. V lost 2 bases to trimming and J lost 2 bases, with 10 bases between them. CDR1 SGHVS and CDR2 FQNEAQ come from the germline V gene. The CDR3 is CASSLTRVTYNEQFF. CDR3 sequence (DNA): TGTGCCAGCAGCTTAACAAGGGTAACCTACAATGAGCAGTTCTTC.

This clonotype was found many times. CDR3 sequence: CSARNLTGDPYEQYF. CDR3 DNA: TGCAGTGCTAGGAACCTGACAGGGGATCCGTACGAGCAGTACTTC. This chain links TRBV20-1 with TRBJ2-7; TRBD1 matches 8 bases. Germline CDR1 DFQATT, CDR2 SNEGSKA (reference sequence). This CDR3 spans 15 amino acids. V was pared by 3 bases and J by 4 bases, with 11 bases of the junction left unmatched.